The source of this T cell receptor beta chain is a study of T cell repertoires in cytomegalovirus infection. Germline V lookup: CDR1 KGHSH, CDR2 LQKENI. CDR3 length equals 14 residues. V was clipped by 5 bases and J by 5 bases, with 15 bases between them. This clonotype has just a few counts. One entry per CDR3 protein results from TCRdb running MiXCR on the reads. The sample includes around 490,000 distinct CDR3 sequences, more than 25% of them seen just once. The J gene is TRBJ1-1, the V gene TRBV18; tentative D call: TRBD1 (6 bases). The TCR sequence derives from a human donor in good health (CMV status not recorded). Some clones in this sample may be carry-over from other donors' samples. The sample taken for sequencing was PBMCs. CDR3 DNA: TGTGCCAGCTCATCCGAGCGGGGGCAAACTGAAGCTTTCTTT. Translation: CASSSERGQTEAFF.